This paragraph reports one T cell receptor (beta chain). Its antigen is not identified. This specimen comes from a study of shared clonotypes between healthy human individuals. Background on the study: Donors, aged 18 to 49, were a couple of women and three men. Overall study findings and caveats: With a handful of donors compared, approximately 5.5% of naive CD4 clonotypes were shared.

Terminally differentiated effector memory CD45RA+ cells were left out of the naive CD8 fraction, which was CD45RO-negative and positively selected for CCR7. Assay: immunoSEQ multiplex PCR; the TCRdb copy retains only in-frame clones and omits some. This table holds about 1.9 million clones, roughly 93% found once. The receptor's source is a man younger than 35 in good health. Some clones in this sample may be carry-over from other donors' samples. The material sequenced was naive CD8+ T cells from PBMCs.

The DNA of the CDR3 is TGTGCCAGCAGTCCCGCGGAGGACGCTGAAGCTTTCTTT. Its translation is CASSPAEDAEAFF. This rearrangement joins TRBV11-1 to TRBJ1-1; no clear D. Per the germline V gene, CDR1 is SGHAT and CDR2 is FQDESV (reference sequence). V was clipped by 6 bases and J by 6 bases, with 14 bases between them. CDR3 length: 13 amino acids.